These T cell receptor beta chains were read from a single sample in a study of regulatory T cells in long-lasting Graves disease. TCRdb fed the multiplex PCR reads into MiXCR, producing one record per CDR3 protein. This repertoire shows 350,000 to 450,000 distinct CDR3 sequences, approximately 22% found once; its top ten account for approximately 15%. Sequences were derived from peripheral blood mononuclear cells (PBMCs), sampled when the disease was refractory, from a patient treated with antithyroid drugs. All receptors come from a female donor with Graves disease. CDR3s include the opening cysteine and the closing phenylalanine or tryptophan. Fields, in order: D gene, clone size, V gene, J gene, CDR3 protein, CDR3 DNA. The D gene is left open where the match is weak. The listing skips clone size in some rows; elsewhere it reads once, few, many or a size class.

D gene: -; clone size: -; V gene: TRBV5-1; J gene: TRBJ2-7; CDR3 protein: CASSEEADYEQYF; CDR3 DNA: TGCGCCAGCAGTGAGGAGGCAGACTACGAGCAGTACTTC
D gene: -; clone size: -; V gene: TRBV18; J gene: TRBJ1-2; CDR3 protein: CASSPRERLSGYTF; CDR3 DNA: TGTGCCAGCTCACCCCGAGAAAGGTTAAGTGGCTACACCTTC
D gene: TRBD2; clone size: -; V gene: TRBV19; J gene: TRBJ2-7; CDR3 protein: CASSPGTSGRAPYF; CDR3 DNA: TGTGCCAGTAGTCCCGGGACTAGCGGGAGAGCCCCGTACTTC
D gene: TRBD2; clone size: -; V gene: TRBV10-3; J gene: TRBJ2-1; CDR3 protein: CAISVKREDEQFF; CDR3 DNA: TGTGCCATCAGTGTAAAGCGGGAGGATGAGCAGTTCTTC
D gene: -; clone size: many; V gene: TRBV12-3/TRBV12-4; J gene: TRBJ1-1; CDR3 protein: CASSSFLDGKGVAFF; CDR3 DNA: TGTGCCAGCAGTTCTTTCCTGGACGGAAAGGGGGTAGCTTTCTTT
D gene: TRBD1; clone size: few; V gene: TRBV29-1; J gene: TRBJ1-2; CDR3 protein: CSVATDREGGYTF; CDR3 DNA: TGCAGCGTAGCCACTGACAGGGAGGGAGGCTACACCTTC
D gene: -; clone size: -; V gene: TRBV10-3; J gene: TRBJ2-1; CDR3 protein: CAISESYLIGGIEQFF; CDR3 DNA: TGTGCCATCAGTGAGTCTTATTTGATAGGGGGGATTGAGCAGTTCTTC
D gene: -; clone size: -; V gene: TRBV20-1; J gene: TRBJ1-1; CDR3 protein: CSALDTQTEAFF; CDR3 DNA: TGCAGTGCTTTAGACACCCAAACTGAAGCTTTCTTT
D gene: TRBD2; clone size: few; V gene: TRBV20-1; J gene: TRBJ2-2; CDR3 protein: CSASPLAGGAGELFF; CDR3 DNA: TGCAGTGCTTCACCACTAGCGGGAGGGGCCGGGGAGCTGTTTTTT
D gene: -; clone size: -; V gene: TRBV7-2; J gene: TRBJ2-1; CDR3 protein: CASSLNGEGNNEQFF; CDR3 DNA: TGTGCCAGCAGCTTAAATGGGGAAGGGAACAATGAGCAGTTCTTC
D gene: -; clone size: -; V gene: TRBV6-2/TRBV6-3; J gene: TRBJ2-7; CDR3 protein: CASRTGATYEQYF; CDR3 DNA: TGTGCCAGTCGCACAGGAGCTACCTACGAGCAGTACTTC